This entry is about one TCR beta chain. What it recognizes is unknown. Germline CDR1 KGHSH, CDR2 LQKENI. The CDR3 covers 13 residues. V was pared by 0 bases and J by 12 bases, with 11 bases between. Every donor provided roughly 10 milliliters of peripheral blood. A J-beta primer mix and a sample-barcoded 5' primer were used in a second PCR of roughly 6 to 11 cycles. Each CDR3 protein is one row after TCRdb ran MiXCR on the 5' RACE reads. The sample comprises 750,000 or so distinct CDR3 sequences, roughly 25% of which are singletons, and just under 9.5% rests with the top ten. The data originate from a study of blood T cells in healthy people across ages. Study results and limitations: The diversity estimates, figures obtained from one million T cells, were considered underestimates.

The same data also went into a second study, on T cells of mothers and their children.

Specimen: blood. V gene TRBV18 combines with J gene TRBJ1-4; D uncertain. This receptor was identified in a boy younger than 18 in good health. The CDR3 reads CASSPPLISELFF. The CDR3 nucleotides are TGTGCCAGCTCACCACCTCTGATTTCCGAACTGTTTTTT.